This T cell receptor (beta chain) came from a study of T cells of healthy individuals. TCRdb redid the calling of the 5' RACE reads with MiXCR, one entry per CDR3 protein. The sample includes more than 60,000 distinct CDR3 sequences, 16% of them seen just once. This CDR3 comprises 14 residues. From germline, CDR1 is SGHTA and CDR2 FQGTGA. The germline V and J ends were trimmed by 1 base and 9 bases, with 13 bases remaining between them. This chain links TRBV7-3 with TRBJ2-1; a possible D gene is TRBD2 (6 bases). This clonotype was obtained from a human donor in good health. The CDR3 loop reads CASSLNGGQGEQFF. CDR3 coding DNA: TGTGCCAGCAGCTTAAATGGAGGGCAGGGTGAGCAGTTCTTC.